This T cell receptor beta chain appears in the sequencing data of a study of blood T cell repertoires in COVID-19. In the authors' workflow: From reference gene primer amplification, estimates of nucleated cell counts were derived. Profiling relied on immunoSEQ multiplex PCR, and the TCRdb table lists in-frame clones only, not all of them. V, J and clone size are those of that table, while D and trimming were read from the DNA. The table records more than 45,000 clones, approximately 84% of them present only once. The sequenced sample consisted of peripheral blood. This receptor was obtained from a man aged 65 to 85 with acute or convalescent COVID-19.

The CDR3 coding sequence is TGTGCCACCAGTGAGGTAGCGGGAGAAAGCCAAGAGACCCAGTACTTC. It codes for CATSEVAGESQETQYF. The chain combines TRBV24-1 with TRBJ2-5; TRBD2 matches 9 bases. Germline trimming cut 4 bases from V and 1 base from J; bases unmatched to any gene: 6. CDR3 length: 16 residues. The germline V gene encodes CDR1 KGHDR and CDR2 SFDVKD.